This entry concerns a single TCR beta chain. These data are taken from a study of blood T cell repertoires in COVID-19. Study overall: Spain, Italy and the United States supplied samples that represented acute and convalescent COVID-19. T cells, B-cell-depleted T cells, or PBMCs provided the cDNA or gDNA that served as material.

The authors' processing: Amplification of reference gene primers was used by the study to estimate nucleated cell counts. TCRdb keeps only in-frame clones here, not all; method: immunoSEQ multiplex PCR. The DNA gave D and trimming, while V, J and clone size come from that table. The profile shows about 87,000 clones, roughly 86% of them singletons. This CDR3 has 17 residues. V shed 0 bases and J shed 8 bases, with 25 bases lying between them. Germline loops: CDR1 GTSNPN, CDR2 SVGIG (reference sequence). The chain recombines TRBV30 with TRBJ1-2, with D maybe TRBD1 (5 bases). Material for sequencing was peripheral blood. This TCR derives from a man between 40 and 49 years old with acute or convalescent COVID-19. CDR3 protein: CAWSVPTPGLPMEGYTF. The CDR3 nucleotides read TGTGCCTGGAGTGTACCCACCCCGGGACTCCCTATGGAGGGCTACACCTTC.